Below, 24 T cell receptor beta chains from the same sample are listed, as sequenced in a study of OX40 agonist ivuxolimab in advanced cancers. Data came from immunoSEQ multiplex PCR; TCRdb stores just in-frame clones and leaves some out. The top ten clones hold 0.38% of a sample with some 66,000 clones, roughly 91% of them seen once. Material: CD4+ or CD8+ T cells sorted from blood, obtained in a trial of the OX40 agonist ivuxolimab. These receptors were obtained from an adult with an advanced solid tumor such as melanoma, head and neck, liver or kidney cancer.

This clone is a singleton in its sample. In DNA, the CDR3 is TGTGCCTGGAACCCCAACGGCACACCGACGATGGGGCAGTACTTC. Amino acid sequence: CAWNPNGTPTMGQYF. This chain connects TRBV30 to TRBJ2-7; D gene ambiguous. V shed 4 bases and J shed 9 bases, with 25 bases lying between them. The CDR3 is 15 amino acids. Germline V gives CDR1 GTSNPN, CDR2 SVGIG (reference sequence).

V usage is TRBV19 and J usage is TRBJ1-1, with no clear D. The germline V gene encodes CDR1 LNHDA and CDR2 SQIVND (reference sequence). V was clipped by 5 bases and J by 4 bases, with 14 bases between them. There are 14 residues in the CDR3. CDR3 amino acids: CASSPPRRATEAFF. The CDR3 bases are TGTGCCAGTAGTCCCCCCCGCAGAGCCACTGAAGCTTTCTTT.

The J gene is TRBJ2-5, the V gene TRBV5-6; the match to TRBD2 covers 13 bases. The CDR3 has 16 amino acids. V was pared by 2 bases and J by 7 bases, with 8 bases of the junction left unmatched. Germline lookup yields CDR1 SGHDT and CDR2 YYEEEE. Here the CDR3 DNA reads TGTGCCAGCAGCTTTAGACTAGCGGGGGGCCACGGGACCCAGTACTTC. Translating gives CASSFRLAGGHGTQYF.

The CDR3 loop reads CASSAYRVEGYTF. CDR3 DNA sequence: TGTGCCAGCAGTGCATACAGGGTAGAGGGCTACACCTTC. The chain links TRBV6-1 to TRBJ1-2; D may be TRBD1 (6 bases). The CDR3 contains 13 residues. Per the germline V gene, CDR1 is MNHNS and CDR2 is SASEGT. V lost 4 bases and J lost 8, with 14 bases in between.

The count of this clone is one. The J gene is TRBJ2-6, the V gene TRBV6-5, with D unresolved. V lost 6 bases and J 4 bases, leaving 10 bases between the germline ends. The germline V gene encodes CDR1 MNHEY and CDR2 SVGAGI. This CDR3 comprises 14 residues. The chain's CDR3 is CASSWAVGANVLTF. DNA of the CDR3: TGTGCCAGCAGCTGGGCCGTCGGGGCCAACGTCCTGACTTTC.

This clone was seen just once. The chain carries TRBV2 and TRBJ2-3, with D unclear. The CDR3 length is 14 residues. The germline V and J ends were trimmed by 2 bases and 2 bases, with 8 bases remaining between them. The germline CDR1 and CDR2 sequences are SNHLY and FYNNEI. The CDR3 DNA reads as TGTGCCAGCAGTGAAACGGGTCACACAGATACGCAGTATTTT. This translates into CASSETGHTDTQYF.

The rearrangement links TRBV6-1 to TRBJ1-5, with D uncertain. This CDR3 is 14 amino acids long. The V end was cut by 1 base, the J end by 7 bases, with 11 bases between. Germline values: CDR1 MNHNS, CDR2 SASEGT. The CDR3 sequence: CASSEGSAVQPQHF. CDR3 in DNA: TGTGCCAGCAGTGAAGGATCGGCAGTCCAGCCCCAGCATTTT.

V gene TRBV7-2 combines with J gene TRBJ2-3, with 9 bases aligning to TRBD1. V was pared by 6 bases and J by 0 bases, with 13 bases of the junction left unmatched. Per the germline V gene, CDR1 is SGHTA and CDR2 is FQGNSA. This CDR3 spans 18 amino acids. The CDR3 DNA is TGTGCCAGCAGATTACGGTCCGGGACAGGGTCTAGCACAGATACGCAGTATTTT. It encodes CASRLRSGTGSSTDTQYF.

The V call is TRBV10-1, the J call TRBJ2-5, with 11 nucleotides matching TRBD2. Germline assignment: CDR1 WNHNN and CDR2 SYGVQD (reference sequence). The ends lost 10 bases at V and 0 bases at J; junction bases unmatched: 4. CDR3 length equals 14 residues. Here the CDR3 DNA reads TGCGCCACATCTAGCGGGGGGTACCAAGAGACCCAGTACTTC. Translating it yields CATSSGGYQETQYF.

The J gene is TRBJ2-6, the V gene TRBV7-6, with D tentatively TRBD1 (5 bases). There are 16 residues in the CDR3. Germline CDR1 and CDR2: SGHVS and FNYEAQ. The V and J ends lost 2 bases and 3 bases respectively, with 11 bases between them. CDR3 coding DNA: TGTGCCAGCAGCTTAATGTGGGGCGGTGGGGCCAACGTCCTGACTTTC. This sequence encodes CASSLMWGGGANVLTF.

The chain carries TRBV19 and TRBJ1-2, with TRBD1 matching over 8 bases. This CDR3 is built from 16 residues. CDR1 and CDR2 (germline): LNHDA, SQIVND (reference sequence). The V gene end was trimmed by 8 bases and the J gene end by 1 base; junction bases not matched to a gene: 12. The CDR3 loop is CASRYPQGGFNYGYTF. The CDR3 DNA reads TGTGCCAGTCGTTACCCACAGGGGGGATTTAACTATGGCTACACCTTC.

The chain is built from TRBV5-4 and TRBJ2-2; 9 bases agree with TRBD1. From germline, CDR1 is SGHNT and CDR2 YYREEE (reference sequence). With 2 bases clipped from V and 4 bases from J, the junction kept 6 bases outside the gene matches. The CDR3 loop spans 16 amino acids. The CDR3 here is CASSLDRGVLTGELFF. For the CDR3, the DNA is TGTGCCAGCAGCTTAGACAGGGGGGTCCTCACCGGGGAGCTGTTTTTT. Based on the CDR3 plus reference TRBV5-4 and TRBJ2-2, the full variable domain is ETGVTQSPTHLIKTRGQQVTLRCSSQSGHNTVSWYQQALGQGPQFIFQYYREEENGRGNFPPRFSGLQFPNYSSELNVNALELDDSALYLCASSLDRGVLTGELFFGEGSRLTVL.

The chain combines TRBV5-5 with TRBJ2-5; D is unclear. Trimming removed 0 bases from V and 5 bases from J, with 8 bases in between. The CDR3 contains 13 residues. Germline V gene data show CDR1 as SGHKS and CDR2 as YYEKEE (reference sequence). The CDR3, as DNA: TGTGCCAGCAGCTTGGGAGCCTCGGAGACCCAGTACTTC. It specifies CASSLGASETQYF.

This rearrangement joins TRBV4-2 to TRBJ1-3; D possibly corresponds to TRBD1 (5 bases). The CDR3 loop spans 18 amino acids. Germline CDR1 is LGHNA and CDR2 is YNFKEQ. Trimming pared 0 bases from V and 0 bases from J, leaving 15 bases between. CDR3 region: CASSQDDHRPSSGNTIYF. For the CDR3, the DNA is TGTGCCAGCAGCCAAGATGACCACAGGCCCTCCTCTGGAAACACCATATATTTT.

The rearrangement joins TRBV6-1 to TRBJ2-7; TRBD2 matches 8 bases. The V and J ends lost 1 base and 6 bases, in that order; junction bases with no gene match: 5. CDR1 is MNHNS, CDR2 SASEGT, per germline. The CDR3 extends over 14 amino acids. CDR3 bases: TGTGCCAGCAGTGAAGGCGGGGGGAGGCGCGAGCAGTACTTC. It yields the protein CASSEGGGRREQYF.

The rearrangement links TRBV4-2 to TRBJ1-1, with 8 bases aligning to TRBD1. This CDR3 contains 15 residues. The J segment lost 4 bases and the V segment lost 3 bases, leaving 7 bases of the junction unmatched. The germline V gene encodes CDR1 LGHNA and CDR2 YNFKEQ. CDR3 region: CASSHALTGGTEAFF. CDR3 nucleotides: TGTGCCAGCAGCCATGCCTTAACAGGGGGCACTGAAGCTTTCTTT.

The rearrangement uses TRBV7-2 and TRBJ2-5; the D is unclear. V lost 2 bases and J lost 9, with 7 bases in between. Germline assignment: CDR1 SGHTA and CDR2 FQGNSA. The CDR3 consists of 11 residues. The CDR3 region has the DNA TGTGCCAGCAGCTTACCAGGTGCCCAGTACTTC. It codes for CASSLPGAQYF.

The chain links TRBV27 to TRBJ1-4; 7 bases line up with TRBD1. The CDR3 is made up of 13 amino acids. The V and J ends lost 8 bases and 8 bases, in that order; junction bases with no gene match: 8. Per germline, CDR1 MNHEY and CDR2 SMNVEV (reference sequence). The CDR3 DNA reads as TGTGCCAGCTCGACAGGGTTGCGGGAAAAACTGTTTTTT. This sequence encodes CASSTGLREKLFF.

The chain couples TRBV15 to TRBJ1-2; perhaps TRBD1 as D (6 bases). CDR1 is LNHNV, CDR2 YYDKDF, per germline (reference sequence). V was shortened by 0 bases and J by 8 bases, with 22 bases between the two germline ends. The CDR3 has 17 residues. The CDR3 reads CATSRDLVGGGAGGYTF. In DNA, the CDR3 is TGTGCCACCAGCAGAGATCTTGTGGGTGGGGGCGCCGGAGGCTACACCTTC.

The chain is built from TRBV5-1 and TRBJ1-4, with D possibly matching TRBD1 (5 bases). CDR1 and CDR2 (germline): SGHRS, YFSETQ. CDR3 length: 15 amino acids. The V and J ends lost 0 bases and 7 bases respectively, with 13 bases between them. CDR3 in amino acids: CASSLAGRAGEKLFF. The CDR3, as DNA: TGCGCCAGCAGCTTGGCCGGCAGGGCGGGTGAAAAACTGTTTTTT.

With respect to this clone: Mismatch with germline at one junction end may stem from a read error. The rearrangement links TRBV11-2 to TRBJ1-2; no firm D call. The CDR3 runs to 13 residues. The germline CDR1 and CDR2 sequences are SGHAT and FQNNGV. DNA for the CDR3: TGTGCCAGCAAAGGCAGAACTAACTATGGATACACCTTC. It encodes CASKGRTNYGYTF.

The chain combines TRBV5-4 with TRBJ1-2; 9 positions match TRBD1. CDR1 is SGHNT and CDR2 is YYREEE in the germline V gene (reference sequence). This CDR3 is built from 14 residues. V gave up 9 bases and J gave up 8 bases; unmatched junction bases: 14. The CDR3 sequence: CATLQGGQGRGYTF. Written as DNA, the CDR3 is TGTGCCACCCTCCAGGGGGGACAGGGTCGAGGCTACACCTTC.

J is TRBJ1-1 and V is TRBV11-2; D uncertain. Trimming left V 1 base short and J 9 bases short, with 9 bases between. Per germline, CDR1 SGHAT and CDR2 FQNNGV. The CDR3 runs to 12 residues. CDR3 loop: CASSLAVTQAFF. As DNA, the CDR3 is TGTGCCAGCAGCTTAGCAGTTACACAAGCTTTCTTT.

This clone appeared a few times. The chain employs TRBV25-1 and TRBJ1-1; TRBD1 might be the D (6 bases). The CDR3 has 14 residues. Germline assignment: CDR1 MGHDK and CDR2 SYGVNS. Deletions cut 8 bases from V and 8 bases from J, with 21 bases between. The CDR3 region is CASRPTGQSSEAFF. The DNA of the CDR3 is TGTGCCAGCCGGCCAACTGGACAGAGTTCCGAAGCTTTCTTT.